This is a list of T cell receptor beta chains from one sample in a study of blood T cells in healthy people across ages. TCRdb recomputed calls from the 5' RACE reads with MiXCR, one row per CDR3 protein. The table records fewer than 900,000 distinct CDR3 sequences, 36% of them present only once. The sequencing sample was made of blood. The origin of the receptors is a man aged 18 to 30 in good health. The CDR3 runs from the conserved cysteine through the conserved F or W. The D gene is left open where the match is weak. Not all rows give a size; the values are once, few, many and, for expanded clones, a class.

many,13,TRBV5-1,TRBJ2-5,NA,CASSLKQGDTQYF,TGCGCCAGCAGCTTGAAGCAGGGCGATACCCAGTACTTC
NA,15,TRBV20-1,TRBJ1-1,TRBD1,CSARDYEGARTEAFF,TGCAGTGCTAGAGATTATGAGGGGGCTCGAACCGAAGCTTTCTTT
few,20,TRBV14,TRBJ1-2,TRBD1,CASSQLTTLNARGNRNGYTF,TGTGCCAGCAGCCAATTAACCACCCTCAACGCCAGGGGGAACAGGAATGGCTACACCTTC
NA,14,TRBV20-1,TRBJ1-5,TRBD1,CSARTGGRNQPQHF,TGCAGTGCCCGGACAGGGGGCCGCAATCAGCCCCAGCATTTT
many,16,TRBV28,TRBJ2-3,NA,CASSPQRWQLTDTQYF,TGTGCCAGCAGTCCACAACGGTGGCAGTTAACAGATACGCAGTATTTT
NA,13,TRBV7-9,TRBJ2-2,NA,CASSPPGTGELFF,TGTGCCAGCAGTCCCCCGGGCACCGGGGAGCTGTTTTTT
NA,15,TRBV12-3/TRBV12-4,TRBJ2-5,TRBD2,CASSLLAGLQETRYF,TGTGCCAGCAGTCTCCTAGCGGGGCTTCAAGAGACCCGGTACTTC
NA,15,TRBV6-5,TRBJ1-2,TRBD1,CASSYEGANDYGYTF,TGTGCCAGCAGTTACGAGGGGGCAAACGACTATGGCTACACCTTC
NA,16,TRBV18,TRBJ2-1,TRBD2,CASSQTSGGSYNEQFF,TGTGCCAGCTCACAGACTAGCGGGGGGTCCTACAATGAGCAGTTCTTC
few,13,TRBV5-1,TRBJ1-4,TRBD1,CASSKGGDEKLFF,TGCGCCAGCAGTAAAGGGGGCGATGAAAAACTGTTTTTT
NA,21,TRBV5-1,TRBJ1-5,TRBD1,CASSFSPGQGQIGASNQPQHF,TGCGCCAGCAGCTTTTCCCCGGGACAGGGGCAGATAGGGGCTAGCAATCAGCCCCAGCATTTT
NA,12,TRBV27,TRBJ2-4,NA,CASSSPGNIQYF,TGTGCCAGCAGTTCCCCCGGGAACATTCAGTACTTC
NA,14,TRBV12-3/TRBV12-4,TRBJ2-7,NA,CASRKDGTSYEQYF,TGTGCCAGCAGGAAGGACGGGACCTCCTACGAGCAGTACTTC
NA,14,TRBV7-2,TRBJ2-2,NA,CASSFQRVTGELFF,TGTGCCAGCAGCTTCCAGAGGGTCACCGGGGAGCTGTTTTTT
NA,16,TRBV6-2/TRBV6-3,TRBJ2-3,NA,CASSDSRQKSTDTQYF,TGTGCCAGCAGTGACTCCCGACAGAAGTCCACAGATACGCAGTATTTT
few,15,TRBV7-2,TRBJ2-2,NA,CASSSTRLLSGELFF,TGTGCCAGCAGCTCTACCCGACTCTTATCCGGGGAGCTGTTTTTT
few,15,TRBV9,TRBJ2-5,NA,CASSTRGADQETQYF,TGTGCCAGCAGCACACGGGGGGCGGACCAAGAGACCCAGTACTTC
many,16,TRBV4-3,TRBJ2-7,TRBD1,CASSHTGTGGSYEQYF,TGCGCCAGCAGCCATACCGGGACAGGGGGTTCCTACGAGCAGTACTTC
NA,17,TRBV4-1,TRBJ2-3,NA,CTSSQVGAGQSTDTQYF,TGCACCAGCAGCCAAGTTGGGGCCGGACAGAGCACAGATACGCAGTATTTT
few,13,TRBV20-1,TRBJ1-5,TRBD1,CSAKGQLDQPQHF,TGCAGTGCTAAGGGACAGCTGGACCAGCCCCAGCATTTT
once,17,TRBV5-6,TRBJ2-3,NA,CAGSLAGGGAPTDTQYF,TGTGCCGGCAGCTTGGCCGGCGGAGGGGCCCCCACAGATACGCAGTATTTT
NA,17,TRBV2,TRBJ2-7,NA,CASSDSIGVQGIYEQYF,TGTGCCAGCAGTGACAGTATTGGGGTGCAGGGAATCTACGAGCAGTACTTC
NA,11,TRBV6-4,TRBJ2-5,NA,CASSDAETQYF,TGTGCCAGCAGTGACGCTGAGACCCAGTACTTC
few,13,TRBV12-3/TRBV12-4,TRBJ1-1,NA,CASSARTHTEAFF,TGTGCCAGCAGTGCGAGGACTCACACTGAAGCTTTCTTT
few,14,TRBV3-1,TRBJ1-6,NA,CASSQGGKNSPLHF,TGTGCCAGCAGCCAAGGGGGGAAGAATTCACCCCTCCACTTT
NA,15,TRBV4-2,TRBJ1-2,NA,CASSQDEAKGYGYTF,TGTGCCAGCAGCCAAGATGAGGCCAAGGGCTATGGCTACACCTTC
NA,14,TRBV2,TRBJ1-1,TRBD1,CASSENRGKTEAFF,TGTGCCAGCAGTGAAAACAGGGGAAAGACTGAAGCTTTCTTT
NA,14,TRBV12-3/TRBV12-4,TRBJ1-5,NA,CASSLGFTDQPQHF,TGTGCCAGCAGTTTAGGGTTTACGGATCAGCCCCAGCATTTT
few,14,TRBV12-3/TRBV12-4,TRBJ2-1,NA,CASSRSAAYNEQFF,TGTGCCAGCAGTCGGAGCGCAGCCTACAATGAGCAGTTCTTC
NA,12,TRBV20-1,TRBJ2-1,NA,CSAIPGRGEQFF,TGCAGTGCAATACCCGGTCGGGGAGAGCAGTTCTTC
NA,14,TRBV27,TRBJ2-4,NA,CASSFRQVKNIQYF,TGTGCCAGCAGTTTCCGGCAGGTGAAAAACATTCAGTACTTC
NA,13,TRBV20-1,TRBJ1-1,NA,CSATDLVSPEAFF,TGCAGTGCTACTGATTTAGTGAGTCCAGAAGCTTTCTTT
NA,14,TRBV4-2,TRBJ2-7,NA,CASSQDPEDNEQYF,TGTGCCAGCAGCCAAGATCCCGAAGACAATGAGCAGTACTTC